The clone carrying this T cell receptor (beta chain) showed up just a few times. Its antigen remains unknown. TCRdb ran MiXCR on the 5' RACE reads and lists one entry per CDR3 protein. The sample lists 550,000 to 600,000 distinct CDR3 sequences; 15% to 20% were seen once. From germline, CDR1 is DFQATT and CDR2 SNEGSKA (reference sequence). This CDR3 region has 12 residues. Trimming left V 0 bases short and J 4 bases short, with 6 bases between. The record originates from a study of T-cell memory formation after mild COVID-19. Study findings and constraints: CD8+ contracting clones occupied EMRA, while CD4+ ones occupied mainly CM and EM. Balance between CD4 and CD8 was seen in clones contracting day 15 to 85, and a CD4+ lean was seen in later expanders. Pre-infection memory held some responding clones, suggesting pre-existing cross-reactive T cells responded.

The TCR was taken from an adult woman who had mild COVID-19 (a few samples of this study predate the infection). Cell type and time point are not known. Sequencing was performed on PBMCs or a T cell subset sorted from them (not recorded which). V and J are TRBV20-1 and TRBJ1-2; TRBD1 might be the D (5 bases). The CDR3 DNA follows: TGCAGTGCTAGAGACGACAGCTATGGCTACACCTTC. As protein: CSARDDSYGYTF.